The next 23 T cell receptor beta chains were all read from a single sample in a study of T-cell memory formation after mild COVID-19. TCRdb reanalysed the 5' RACE reads using MiXCR and keeps one entry per CDR3 protein. The sample yields 380,000 or so distinct CDR3 sequences, roughly 14% seen once. The sequencing sample was made of PBMCs or a T cell subset sorted from them (not recorded which). These receptors originate from a man aged 18 to 30 who had mild COVID-19 (a few samples of this study predate the infection). Cell type and time point are not known.

This clonotype showed up many times. The V and J genes are TRBV4-2 and TRBJ1-5; 7 positions match TRBD1. Germline V gives CDR1 LGHNA, CDR2 YNFKEQ. The CDR3 consists of 15 residues. The V gene end was trimmed by 3 bases and the J gene end by 5 bases; junction bases not matched to a gene: 7. Written as DNA, the CDR3 is TGTGCCAGCAGCCATTTGACAGGGTACCATCAGCCCCAGCATTTT. As protein: CASSHLTGYHQPQHF.

This clonotype has a handful of counts. This chain joins TRBV12-3 or TRBV12-4 and TRBJ2-2; TRBD2 agrees at 11 bases. V was clipped by 7 bases and J by 5 bases; unmatched bases: 6. There are 15 residues in the CDR3. This CDR3 is CASTLRTSGTGELFF. In DNA, the CDR3 is TGTGCCAGCACCCTTCGGACTAGCGGGACCGGGGAGCTGTTTTTT.

The chain recombines TRBV20-1 with TRBJ2-3, with D perhaps matching TRBD1 (5 bases). V was clipped by 7 bases and J by 6 bases, with 14 bases between them. The CDR3 sequence is 12 residues long. CDR1 and CDR2 from the germline V gene are DFQATT and SNEGSKA (reference sequence). CDR3 in amino acids: CSVGREYDTQYF. CDR3 in DNA: TGCAGTGTCGGCAGGGAATACGATACGCAGTATTTT.

This clonotype was recorded at least ten times. The CDR3 loop is CASSEKGRAQETQYF. Here the CDR3 DNA reads TGCGCCAGCAGTGAGAAGGGCAGGGCCCAAGAGACCCAGTACTTC. The chain has TRBV10-2 and TRBJ2-5; D might be TRBD1 (5 bases). The length of the CDR3 is 15 residues. Deletions cut 2 bases from V and 1 base from J, with 11 bases between. Germline V gene data show CDR1 as WSHSY and CDR2 as SAAADI.

In its sample, this clonotype was seen many times. The chain carries TRBV6-5 and TRBJ1-5, with unresolved D. The CDR3 contains 15 residues. V was cut by 0 bases and J by 4 bases, with 10 bases left in between. Germline CDR1 reads MNHEY; CDR2 reads SVGAGI. The CDR3 coding sequence is TGTGCCAGCAGTTACTCGAGCAGAAATAATCAGCCCCAGCATTTT. It translates to CASSYSSRNNQPQHF.

This chain links TRBV20-1 with TRBJ2-7; no definite D call. The length of the CDR3 is 13 residues. From germline, CDR1 is DFQATT and CDR2 SNEGSKA (reference sequence). With 3 bases removed from V and 2 bases from J, the gap between germline ends came to 11 bases. DNA for the CDR3: TGCAGTGCTAGTCCCTCGAGTGCCTACGAGCAGTACGTC. Translated: CSASPSSAYEQYV.

This clonotype occurred a few times. The chain combines TRBV11-2 with TRBJ1-5; 9 bases fit TRBD1. The V segment lost 5 bases and the J segment 9 bases; nucleotides outside the gene matches: 8. Germline CDR1 reads SGHAT; CDR2 reads FQNNGV. The CDR3 is 14 residues long. The CDR3 loop reads CASSAGQGNGPQHF. Here the CDR3 DNA reads TGTGCCAGCAGCGCGGGACAGGGAAATGGGCCCCAGCATTTT.

This clonotype came up a few times. V usage is TRBV29-1 and J usage is TRBJ1-2; no definite D call. Deletions cut 3 bases from V and 0 bases from J, with 5 bases between. The CDR3 runs 12 residues. Germline assignment: CDR1 SQVTM and CDR2 ANQGSEA. The CDR3 sequence is CSVDRANYGYTF. CDR3 nucleotide sequence: TGCAGCGTTGACAGAGCTAACTATGGCTACACCTTC.

Written as DNA, the CDR3 is TGCGCCAGCAGCCCGGCCGACTACCCGGAGACCCAGTACTTC. Translating gives CASSPADYPETQYF. The chain employs TRBV4-1 and TRBJ2-5, with D perhaps matching TRBD2 (5 bases). Deletions cut 4 bases from V and 5 bases from J, with 14 bases between. The CDR3 covers 14 residues. CDR1 MGHRA and CDR2 YSYEKL come from the germline V gene.

This clonotype came up a few times. V and J are TRBV7-9 and TRBJ2-7; possibly TRBD1 for D (7 bases). The CDR3 has 15 residues. Trimming removed 5 bases from V and 5 bases from J, with 19 bases in between. Per germline, CDR1 SEHNR and CDR2 FQNEAQ (reference sequence). The CDR3 region has the DNA TGTGCCAGCAGCGCCCCCCCGACAGGGAGGAACGAGCAGTACTTC. This gives the protein CASSAPPTGRNEQYF.

This clonotype was counted a few times. J is TRBJ1-4 and V is TRBV12-3 or TRBV12-4; D perhaps matches TRBD1 (6 bases). Trimming removed 2 bases at V and 7 bases at J, with 11 bases between. The CDR3 has 14 residues. CDR3 in amino acids: CASSLRDTGEKLFF. For the CDR3, the DNA is TGTGCCAGCAGTTTAAGGGACACGGGTGAAAAACTGTTTTTT.

This clonotype was seen a few times. The genes are TRBV6-5 and TRBJ2-7; TRBD2 matches 7 bases. Trimming removed 5 bases from V and 0 bases from J; junction bases left unmatched: 7. From germline, CDR1 is MNHEY and CDR2 SVGAGI. This CDR3 region has 15 residues. CDR3 protein: CASSRAGRSSYEQYF. The DNA of the CDR3 is TGTGCCAGCAGTCGAGCGGGACGGAGCTCCTACGAGCAGTACTTC.

The chain is built from TRBV7-9 and TRBJ2-3; no definite D call. Trimming removed 5 bases from V and 6 bases from J, with 15 bases in between. This CDR3 spans 14 amino acids. Per the germline V gene, CDR1 is SEHNR and CDR2 is FQNEAQ (reference sequence). The CDR3 reads CASSPRTDWDTQYF. The CDR3 DNA reads TGTGCCAGCAGCCCCCGGACCGATTGGGATACGCAGTATTTT.

This clonotype was counted ten times or more. The rearrangement links TRBV4-1 to TRBJ1-4; D gene unclear. The CDR3 covers 16 residues. Per the germline V gene, CDR1 is MGHRA and CDR2 is YSYEKL. V lost 4 bases to trimming and J lost 5 bases, with 17 bases between them. For the CDR3, the DNA is TGCGCCAGCAGCCGTGGACCGGTAGGAAGCAATGAAAAACTGTTTTTT. Residues: CASSRGPVGSNEKLFF.

The CDR3, as DNA: TGTGCCAGCAGCTTGACAGGGCCCCTATTCTCCTACGAGCAGTACTTC. Encoded protein: CASSLTGPLFSYEQYF. This chain links TRBV7-2 with TRBJ2-7; 7 nucleotides align to TRBD1. Germline lookup yields CDR1 SGHTA and CDR2 FQGNSA. After removal of 3 bases from V and 0 bases from J, the junction contained 8 bases not matched to a gene. The CDR3 loop spans 16 amino acids.

The J gene is TRBJ1-5, the V gene TRBV20-1; 7 bases map to TRBD1. J was trimmed by 4 bases and V by 0 bases; bases with no gene match: 9. The germline CDR1 and CDR2 sequences are DFQATT and SNEGSKA (reference sequence). The CDR3 is 16 residues long. The CDR3 nucleotides read TGCAGTGCTAGAGATGGGAACAGGGGCGATAATCAGCCCCAGCATTTT. It encodes CSARDGNRGDNQPQHF.

This chain uses TRBV4-1 with TRBJ2-3; TRBD2 is a possible D gene (6 bases). CDR3 length equals 17 residues. Germline V gives CDR1 MGHRA, CDR2 YSYEKL. V was cut by 1 base and J by 4 bases, with 18 bases left in between. In DNA, the CDR3 is TGCGCCAGCAGCCAAGGCGAACTCGGGGGAACAGCAGATACGCAGTATTTT. Its translation is CASSQGELGGTADTQYF.

The chain joins TRBV5-6 to TRBJ1-2, with 9 bases that match TRBD1. V dropped 5 bases and J dropped 7; count of bases not matched to a gene: 18. Germline lookup yields CDR1 SGHDT and CDR2 YYEEEE. The CDR3 runs 17 residues. The CDR3 DNA is TGTGCCAGCAGTCAAGTCAGCACAGGGGGCCTTTCGGGTGGCTACACCTTC. Translating it yields CASSQVSTGGLSGGYTF.

This clonotype was recorded many times. The chain employs TRBV12-3 or TRBV12-4 and TRBJ2-1; TRBD2 matches at 7 bases. The CDR3 is 13 amino acids. Trimming took 8 bases from V and 3 from J; bases not matched to a gene: 4. The CDR3 region is CASCGGRYNEQFF. The CDR3 coding sequence is TGTGCCAGCTGCGGGGGACGCTACAATGAGCAGTTCTTC.

The CDR3, as DNA: TGCGCCAGCAGCTTGGCGGGTGTTGTCGATGAGCAGTTCTTC. It is translated as CASSLAGVVDEQFF. The chain recombines TRBV5-1 with TRBJ2-1, with D uncertain. This CDR3 is built from 14 residues. The V gene's germline CDR1 is SGHRS and CDR2 YFSETQ. V lost 0 bases and J 8 bases, leaving 12 bases between the germline ends.

This clonotype occurred a few times. J is TRBJ2-5 and V is TRBV12-3 or TRBV12-4; TRBD2 is a possible D gene (6 bases). The CDR3 extends over 14 amino acids. V was cut by 7 bases and J by 5 bases, with 17 bases left in between. The CDR3 spells CASTSLGGVETQYF. The DNA of the CDR3 is TGTGCCAGCACGTCTCTCGGGGGAGTGGAGACCCAGTACTTC.

This rearrangement joins TRBV6-5 to TRBJ2-4, with D maybe TRBD1 (5 bases). In germline, CDR1 is MNHEY, CDR2 SVGAGI. This CDR3 is built from 15 residues. Trimming pared 5 bases from V and 5 bases from J, leaving 16 bases between. DNA of the CDR3: TGTGCCAGCAGTCCCGCTGGGGCTTTTGAAAACATTCAGTACTTC. Translated, it gives CASSPAGAFENIQYF.

Only a few counts were recorded for this clonotype. The chain couples TRBV18 to TRBJ1-5; TRBD1 matches 7 bases. J was trimmed by 0 bases and V by 6 bases; bases with no gene match: 11. CDR3 length: 17 amino acids. Per germline, CDR1 KGHSH and CDR2 LQKENI. DNA of the CDR3: TGTGCCAGCTCCGCGACAGGGACGGGATATAGCAATCAGCCCCAGCATTTT. Translation gives CASSATGTGYSNQPQHF.